This is a list of T cell receptor beta chains from one sample in a study of shared T cell receptors in the human thymus. Profiled with immunoSEQ multiplex PCR; TCRdb holds only in-frame clones, not every one. This table holds around 730,000 clones, 80% to 90% found once. Another study also made use of these data, one on human thymus T cells.

Material for sequencing was thymocytes. All receptors derive from a girl younger than two with a congenital heart defect. The CDR3 runs from the conserved cysteine through the conserved F or W. Each record gives: clone size, V gene, D gene, CDR3 protein. D genes are given only for firm matches. Part of the rows lack a size; the others show once, few, many or a class for expanded clones.

-,TRBV2,-,CASIAPNRPGELFF
once,TRBV5-1,-,CASSFKAALEANTEAFF
-,TRBV2,-,CASAGRGMNTEAFF
-,TRBV7-6,TRBD1,CASSFGQGNSPLHF
-,TRBV10-3,TRBD2,CAIRSGTRTYEQYF
-,TRBV7-6,TRBD1,CASSSRTGDLYGYTF
-,TRBV5-8,-,CASSCDTSMNTEAFF
-,TRBV7-2,-,CASSTPRTLHYGYTF
-,TRBV11-2,TRBD1,CASSPLQGADEQYF
few,TRBV7-8,TRBD1,CASSSTGSLGGYTF
-,TRBV28,-,CASSFNNRALNQPQHF
-,TRBV27,TRBD1,CASSLQGAYNYGYTF
-,TRBV19,-,CASSISRPDRVDGYTF
-,TRBV14,-,CASSHRTRASYEQYF
-,TRBV28,-,CASTREARAYEQYF
-,TRBV21-1,-,CASSKAGQTGSTNEKLFF
-,TRBV19,-,CASSIKGQGLKPQHF
-,TRBV7-9,-,CASSRPEGGAGGNTIYF
few,TRBV4-1,TRBD1,CASSLAGQTSGYTF
once,TRBV6-1,-,CASRQGMTHGELFF
few,TRBV28,-,CASSFPPQQGLSEAFF
-,TRBV5-1,-,CASSPGPARYSGRGYEKLFF
-,TRBV4-1,TRBD1,CASSLPGQGVSRGYTF
few,TRBV28,-,CASTQGQKIAKNIQYF
-,TRBV6-5,-,CASSTLLVSGNTIYF
-,TRBV4-3,-,CASSPTYRTLNQPQHF
-,TRBV7-4,-,CASSLRGKRDEPDTQYF
-,TRBV2,TRBD2,CASGPKGTSGGPLSYNEQFF
-,TRBV28,-,CASSFYPNPRGDSNQPQHF
-,TRBV7-9,-,CASSLYRGNSYNEQFF
-,TRBV27,-,CASSLNRAGDTGELFF
few,TRBV19,-,CASRSSEVGGTEAFF
-,TRBV5-6,-,CASSLRSDTYNEQFF
-,TRBV7-2,-,CASSPFRWEWNSTDTQYF
-,TRBV2,TRBD2,CASRVGLAGSTDTQYF
-,TRBV12-5,TRBD1,CASGLERDRGLNTEAFF
-,TRBV27,-,CASSSTGWGHIANQPQHF
-,TRBV6-5,-,CASSRDHLVPEQYF
few,TRBV18,TRBD1,CASSPGQDNEKLFF
-,TRBV19,-,CASSPHKSGGYGYTF
few,TRBV4-3,TRBD1,CATQPGQGTEAFF
-,TRBV5-1,TRBD1,CASSHNRQGENTGELFF
-,TRBV5-5,-,CASSLGRGFHEKLFF
-,TRBV6-5,-,CASTRGFRGYTF
-,TRBV4-1,TRBD2,CASSQDSAGEETQYF
once,TRBV28,TRBD1,CASTTGPGQGGYTF
-,TRBV28,-,CASSTAGFHLGPYEQYF
few,TRBV4-1,TRBD1,CASSQPLLQGGYTF
-,TRBV4-3,TRBD1,CASSQATGGVWNTEAFF
-,TRBV27,-,CASSPGEAERGNSPLHF
few,TRBV14,TRBD2,CASSQDSPLAGAFRNEQFF
few,TRBV12-5,-,CASGQPFGGPRGETQYF
few,TRBV11-2,TRBD2,CASRKKEETSGGYNEQFF
-,TRBV9,TRBD2,CASSVVAGGAQNTGELFF
-,TRBV5-6,TRBD1,CASSYRDRAYEQYF
-,TRBV7-8,TRBD1,CAKTGQATYEQYF
once,TRBV6-5,-,CASSYDRSYSPLHF
-,TRBV6-5,-,CASRPSGGRETQYF
-,TRBV6-6,-,CASTTTKTKTWGYTF
few,TRBV5-1,TRBD2,CASSYGTSGGAHEQYF